This entry lists 7 T cell receptor beta chains sequenced from one sample in a study of CD8 T cells in ankylosing spondylitis (dated by TCRdb to about 2017). Study-level results and caveats: Blood from ankylosing spondylitis patients appeared to be characterized by a TCR beta motif composed of several highly homologous amino acid variants.

Library construction relied on 5' RACE. The sequencer listed for this sample is Illumina HiSeq 2500. TCRdb's own reprocessing of the public reads used fastp at Q25 and MiXCR and kept productive beta chains. A single entry per CDR3 protein holds the most common genes and DNA from its merged rows. The sample has more than 400,000 distinct CDR3 sequences on record, less than 6% of them singletons. Roughly 3.5% of the sample lies in the top ten. No cognate antigen is known for these TCRs. Input material: blood, either unsorted or a sorted T cell fraction (not recorded which). The receptor source for this set is a male donor with ankylosing spondylitis.

This clonotype was observed at least ten times. V gene TRBV3-1 combines with J gene TRBJ2-7; 10 nucleotides align to TRBD2. The CDR3 is 15 residues long. Losses at the gene ends were 4 bases for V and 0 bases for J; bases not matched to a gene: 3. CDR1 is LGHDT and CDR2 is YNNKEL in the germline V gene (reference sequence). CDR3 residues: CASSLSGRPSYEQYF. CDR3 nucleotide sequence: TGTGCCAGCAGCCTTAGCGGGAGGCCCTCCTACGAGCAGTACTTC.

This clonotype was counted many times. This rearrangement joins TRBV7-2 to TRBJ2-7; TRBD2 matches 9 bases. The CDR3 totals 17 residues. CDR1 is SGHTA and CDR2 is FQGNSA in the germline V gene. After removal of 1 base from V and 4 bases from J, the junction contained 11 bases not matched to a gene. The CDR3 coding sequence is TGTGCCAGCAGCTTAGGCCCTGGGCGGGAGGGCCAGTACGAGCAGTACTTC. Translation: CASSLGPGREGQYEQYF.

This clonotype was observed many times. The rearrangement links TRBV29-1 to TRBJ1-1; no clear D. Germline V CDR1 and CDR2: SQVTM, ANQGSEA. The CDR3 extends over 13 amino acids. The V and J ends lost 7 bases and 1 base respectively, with 13 bases between them. CDR3 DNA: TGCAGCGGTAGTGGGTACTGGAACACTGAAGCTTTCTTT. This encodes CSGSGYWNTEAFF.

This clonotype was counted a single time. The chain has TRBV5-5 and TRBJ2-7; 13 nucleotides align to TRBD2. The CDR3 is 18 residues long. Trimming took 4 bases from V and 5 from J; bases not matched to a gene: 15. CDR1 SGHKS and CDR2 YYEKEE come from the germline V gene (reference sequence). CDR3 amino acids: CASSAGVPWTSGSHEQYF. The CDR3 nucleotides read TGTGCCAGCAGCGCCGGGGTCCCCTGGACTAGCGGGAGCCACGAGCAGTACTTC.

There are many counts of this clonotype. The chain is built from TRBV20-1 and TRBJ2-1; no clear D. The CDR3 runs to 17 residues. Per the germline V gene, CDR1 is DFQATT and CDR2 is SNEGSKA (reference sequence). The germline V and J ends were trimmed by 1 base and 0 bases, with 16 bases remaining between them. In DNA form, the CDR3 reads TGCAGTGCTAGAGTAGCAGGCGCCGTCAGCTCCTACAATGAGCAGTTCTTC. Its protein is CSARVAGAVSSYNEQFF.

Of note for this clonotype: A single base separates this from a much larger clone, so it may be a read error. V is TRBV10-2 and J is TRBJ2-3; no clear D gene. There are 14 residues in the CDR3. The V and J ends lost 6 bases and 1 base respectively, with 11 bases between them. From germline, CDR1 is WSHSY and CDR2 SAAADI. CDR3 loop: CASSCTAGTDTQYF. The CDR3 DNA reads TGCGCCAGCAGCTGCACAGCCGGCACAGATACGCAGTATTTT.

This clonotype was detected many times. This chain uses TRBV29-1 with TRBJ2-3; D is ambiguous. Germline assignment: CDR1 SQVTM and CDR2 ANQGSEA. CDR3 size: 13 residues. V lost 4 bases and J 2 bases, leaving 10 bases between the germline ends. The CDR3 region is CSVVGVYTDTQYF. DNA for the CDR3: TGCAGCGTTGTCGGAGTTTACACAGATACGCAGTATTTT.